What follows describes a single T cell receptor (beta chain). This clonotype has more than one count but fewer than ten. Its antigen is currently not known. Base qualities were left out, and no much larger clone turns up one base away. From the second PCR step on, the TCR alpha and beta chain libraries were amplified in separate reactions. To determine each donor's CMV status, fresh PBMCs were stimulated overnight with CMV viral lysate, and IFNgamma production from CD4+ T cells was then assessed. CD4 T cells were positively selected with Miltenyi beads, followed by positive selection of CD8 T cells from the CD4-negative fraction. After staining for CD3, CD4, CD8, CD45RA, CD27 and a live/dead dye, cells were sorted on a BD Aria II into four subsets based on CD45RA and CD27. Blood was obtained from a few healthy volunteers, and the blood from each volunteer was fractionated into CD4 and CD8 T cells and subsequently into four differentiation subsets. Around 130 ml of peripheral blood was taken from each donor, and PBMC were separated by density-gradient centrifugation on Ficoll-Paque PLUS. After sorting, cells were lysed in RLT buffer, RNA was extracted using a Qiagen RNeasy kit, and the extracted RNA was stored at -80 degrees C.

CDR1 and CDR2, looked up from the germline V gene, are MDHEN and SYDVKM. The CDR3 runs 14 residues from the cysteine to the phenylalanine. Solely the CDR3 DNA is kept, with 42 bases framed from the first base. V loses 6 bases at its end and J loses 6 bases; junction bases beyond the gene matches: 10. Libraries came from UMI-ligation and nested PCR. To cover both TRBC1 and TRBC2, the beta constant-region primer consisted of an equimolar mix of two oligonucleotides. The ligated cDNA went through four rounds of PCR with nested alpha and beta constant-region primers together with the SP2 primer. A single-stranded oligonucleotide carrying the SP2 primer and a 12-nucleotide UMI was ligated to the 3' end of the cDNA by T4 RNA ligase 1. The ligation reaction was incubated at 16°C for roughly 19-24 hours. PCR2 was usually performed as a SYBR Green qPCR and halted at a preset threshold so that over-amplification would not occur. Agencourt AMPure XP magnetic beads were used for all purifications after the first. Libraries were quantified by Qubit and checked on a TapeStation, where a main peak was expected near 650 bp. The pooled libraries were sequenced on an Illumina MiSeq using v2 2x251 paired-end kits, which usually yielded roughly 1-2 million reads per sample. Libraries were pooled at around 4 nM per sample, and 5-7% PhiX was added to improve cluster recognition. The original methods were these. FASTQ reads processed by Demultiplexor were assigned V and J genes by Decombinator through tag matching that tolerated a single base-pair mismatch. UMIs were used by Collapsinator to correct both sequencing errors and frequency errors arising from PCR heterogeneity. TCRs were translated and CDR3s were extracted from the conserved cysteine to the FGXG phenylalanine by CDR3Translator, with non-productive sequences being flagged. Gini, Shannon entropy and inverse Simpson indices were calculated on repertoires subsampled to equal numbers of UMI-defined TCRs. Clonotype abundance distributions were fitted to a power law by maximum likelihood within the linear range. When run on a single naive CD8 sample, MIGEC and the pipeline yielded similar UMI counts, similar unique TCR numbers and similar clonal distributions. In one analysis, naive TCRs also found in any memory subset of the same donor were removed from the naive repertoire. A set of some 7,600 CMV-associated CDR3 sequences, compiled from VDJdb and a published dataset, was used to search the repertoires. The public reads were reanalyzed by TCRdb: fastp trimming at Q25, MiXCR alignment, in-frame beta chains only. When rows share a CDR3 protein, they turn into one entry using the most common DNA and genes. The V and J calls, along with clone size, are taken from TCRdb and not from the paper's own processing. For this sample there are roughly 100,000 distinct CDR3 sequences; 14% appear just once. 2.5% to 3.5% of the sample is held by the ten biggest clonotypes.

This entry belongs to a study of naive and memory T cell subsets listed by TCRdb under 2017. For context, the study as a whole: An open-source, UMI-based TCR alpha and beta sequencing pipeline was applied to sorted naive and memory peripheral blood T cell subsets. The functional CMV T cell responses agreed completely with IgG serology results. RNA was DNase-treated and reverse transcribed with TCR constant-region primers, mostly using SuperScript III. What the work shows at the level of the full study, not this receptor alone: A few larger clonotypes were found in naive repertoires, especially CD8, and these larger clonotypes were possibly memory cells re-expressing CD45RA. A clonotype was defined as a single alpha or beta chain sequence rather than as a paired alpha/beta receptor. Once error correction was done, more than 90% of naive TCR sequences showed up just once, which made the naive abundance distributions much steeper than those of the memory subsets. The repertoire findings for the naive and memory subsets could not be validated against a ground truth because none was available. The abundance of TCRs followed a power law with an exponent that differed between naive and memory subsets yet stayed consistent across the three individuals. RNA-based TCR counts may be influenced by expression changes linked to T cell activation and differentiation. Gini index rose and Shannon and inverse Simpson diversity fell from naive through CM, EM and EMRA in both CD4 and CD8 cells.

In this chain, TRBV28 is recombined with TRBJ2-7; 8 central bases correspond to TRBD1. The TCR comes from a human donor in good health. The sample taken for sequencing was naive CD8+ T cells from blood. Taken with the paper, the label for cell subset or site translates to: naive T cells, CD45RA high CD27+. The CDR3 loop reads CASSVRTGLTEQYF. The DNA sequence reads TGTGCCAGCAGCGTTAGGACAGGGTTGACCGAGCAGTACTTC.